Below, 27 T cell receptor beta chains from the same sample are listed, as sequenced in a study of blood T cell repertoires in COVID-19. Assay: immunoSEQ multiplex PCR; the TCRdb copy retains only in-frame clones and omits some. The table has about 220,000 clones, around 85% seen once; the top ten hold 1.3%. Sequenced sample: PBMCs or T cells enriched from blood (not recorded which). Every receptor here comes from a woman aged 40 to 55 with acute COVID-19.

This clone has just a few counts. J is TRBJ2-7 and V is TRBV4-2; D might be TRBD1 (6 bases). Germline loops: CDR1 LGHNA, CDR2 YNFKEQ. The germline V and J ends were trimmed by 1 base and 0 bases, with 10 bases remaining between them. CDR3 length: 15 amino acids. CDR3 nucleotides: TGTGCCAGCAGCCAAGGACTGGACAGCTCCTACGAGCAGTACTTC. It yields the protein CASSQGLDSSYEQYF.

This chain links TRBV5-4 with TRBJ2-3; 9 bases line up with TRBD2. The CDR3 is 19 residues long. CDR1 and CDR2 from the germline V gene are SGHNT and YYREEE (reference sequence). Germline trimming cut 2 bases from V and 8 bases from J; bases unmatched to any gene: 21. CDR3: CASSLGISGVAGDSATQYF. The CDR3 nucleotides read TGTGCCAGCAGCTTAGGTATCAGTGGAGTAGCGGGAGATTCGGCTACGCAGTATTTT. Based on the CDR3 plus reference TRBV5-4 and TRBJ2-3, the full variable domain is ETGVTQSPTHLIKTRGQQVTLRCSSQSGHNTVSWYQQALGQGPQFIFQYYREEENGRGNFPPRFSGLQFPNYSSELNVNALELDDSALYLCASSLGISGVAGDSATQYFGPGTRLTVL.

This clone has only one observation. Other DNA sequences within the sample encode an identical CDR3. This CDR3 reads CASSQTGTAYNEQFF. The CDR3 nucleotides are TGCGCCAGCAGCCAGACCGGGACAGCATACAATGAGCAGTTCTTC. V and J are TRBV4-1 and TRBJ2-1; 7 positions agree with TRBD1. The CDR3 is made up of 15 amino acids. Per germline, CDR1 MGHRA and CDR2 YSYEKL. The J segment lost 4 bases and the V segment lost 3 bases, leaving 6 bases of the junction unmatched.

This clone appeared a single time. The J gene is TRBJ2-1, the V gene TRBV5-1, with D possibly matching TRBD1 (7 bases). The germline V gene has CDR1 SGHRS and CDR2 YFSETQ. The ends were cut back, 5 bases at V and 0 bases at J, with 21 bases in the middle. This CDR3 contains 18 residues. CDR3 bases: TGCGCCAGCAGAACGACAACTCAGGGGGGCCGCTCCTACAATGAGCAGTTCTTC. Translated, it gives CASRTTTQGGRSYNEQFF.

J is TRBJ2-2 and V is TRBV7-3; TRBD2 agrees at 12 bases. Trimming cost V 5 bases and J 4 bases; bases outside gene matches: 17. The CDR3 spans 20 residues. Per germline, CDR1 SGHTA and CDR2 FQGTGA. The DNA of the CDR3 is TGTGCCAGCAGCATAAAAGGTCCTAGCGGGAGGGGCCTCGGCACCGGGGAGCTGTTTTTT. This sequence encodes CASSIKGPSGRGLGTGELFF.

This clone was observed a single time. The CDR3 coding sequence is TGTGCCAGCAGCAGATCAGGGGGCCAATACGAGCAGTACTTC. Its translation: CASSRSGGQYEQYF. The rearrangement links TRBV7-3 to TRBJ2-7; 8 bases agree with TRBD1. Germline CDR1 and CDR2: SGHTA and FQGTGA. With 5 bases clipped from V and 4 bases from J, the junction kept 7 bases outside the gene matches. CDR3 length: 14 residues.

The V gene is TRBV28, the J gene TRBJ1-4, with 9 bases identical to TRBD1. Germline values: CDR1 MDHEN, CDR2 SYDVKM. J lost 8 bases, V lost 9 bases, and 7 bases had no gene match. The CDR3 runs to 13 residues. CDR3 region: CARGQGRGEKLFF. Here the CDR3 DNA reads TGTGCCAGGGGACAGGGCAGAGGAGAAAAACTGTTTTTT.

The chain combines TRBV7-2 with TRBJ1-2, with D unresolved. The CDR3 length is 13 residues. Germline V gene lookup returns CDR1 SGHTA and CDR2 FQGNSA. Trimming left V 5 bases short and J 8 bases short, with 15 bases between. The CDR3: CASSSGPREGYTF. In DNA form, the CDR3 reads TGTGCCAGCAGCAGCGGACCTCGGGAGGGCTACACCTTC.

This chain links TRBV11-2 with TRBJ2-5; possibly TRBD2 for D (6 bases). V was pared by 5 bases and J by 5 bases, with 12 bases between. This CDR3 region has 13 residues. In germline, CDR1 is SGHAT, CDR2 FQNNGV. The CDR3 region is CASSPSVGETQYF. The CDR3 bases are TGTGCCAGCAGCCCTAGCGTAGGGGAGACCCAGTACTTC. Full variable domain (remainder filled in from reference TRBV11-2 and TRBJ2-5): EAGVAQSPRYKIIEKRQSVAFWCNPISGHATLYWYQQILGQGPKLLIQFQNNGVVDDSQLPKDRFSAERLKGVDSTLKIQPAKLEDSAVYLCASSPSVGETQYFGPGTRLLVL.

The chain combines TRBV2 with TRBJ1-4; 7 bases fit TRBD1. CDR1 SNHLY and CDR2 FYNNEI come from the germline V gene. The CDR3 loop spans 14 amino acids. V trimming: 6 bases; J trimming: 0 bases; junction bases outside the gene matches: 1. The CDR3, as DNA: TGTGCCAGCAGCAGGGGGACAACTAATGAAAAACTGTTTTTT. This translates into CASSRGTTNEKLFF.

The J gene is TRBJ1-2, the V gene TRBV10-3; D possibly corresponds to TRBD1 (5 bases). Trimming stripped 4 bases from V and 0 bases from J, with 15 bases between. This CDR3 is built from 16 residues. CDR1 is ENHRY and CDR2 is SYGVKD in the germline V gene. The CDR3 DNA is TGTGCCATCAGTGCCTCCGACAGAGACGCTAACTATGGCTACACCTTC. Residues: CAISASDRDANYGYTF.

The chain employs TRBV24-1 and TRBJ1-4; 10 nucleotides match TRBD1. Germline assignment: CDR1 KGHDR and CDR2 SFDVKD. The V and J ends lost 4 bases and 5 bases, in that order; junction bases with no gene match: 3. The CDR3 spans 15 residues. CDR3 region: CATSDGGQGNEKLFF. Here the CDR3 DNA reads TGTGCCACCAGTGACGGGGGACAGGGGAATGAAAAACTGTTTTTT.

This chain joins TRBV5-5 and TRBJ2-2; weak D call: TRBD1 (6 bases). The germline gives CDR1 SGHKS, CDR2 YYEKEE (reference sequence). Trimming removed 1 base at V and 0 bases at J, with 19 bases between. The length of the CDR3 is 19 residues. CDR3 nucleotides: TGTGCCAGCAGCTTGCAGCTTATCCTGACAGGAACGAACACCGGGGAGCTGTTTTTT. As protein: CASSLQLILTGTNTGELFF.

V is TRBV5-8 and J is TRBJ1-5, with D tentatively TRBD1 (6 bases). Germline V gives CDR1 SGHTS, CDR2 YDEGEE. The CDR3 totals 19 residues. Trimming stripped 1 base from V and 9 bases from J, with 29 bases between. DNA for the CDR3: TGTGCCAGCAGCTTGAAGGTGTTTAGGGCGGCAGGGGTCGTTCTGCCCCAGCATTTT. This codes for CASSLKVFRAAGVVLPQHF.

This chain joins TRBV18 and TRBJ1-1, with TRBD1 identical over 11 bases. J gave up 5 bases and V 6 bases, and 5 bases lay outside the gene matches. The CDR3 extends over 14 amino acids. Per germline, CDR1 KGHSH and CDR2 LQKENI. CDR3 DNA sequence: TGTGCCAGCTCTACGGACAGGGGGCCTACTGAAGCTTTCTTT. This sequence encodes CASSTDRGPTEAFF.

J is TRBJ1-5 and V is TRBV7-2; D perhaps matches TRBD1 (5 bases). V dropped 5 bases and J dropped 6 bases, with 14 bases sitting between them. The CDR3 loop spans 14 amino acids. Germline V gives CDR1 SGHTA, CDR2 FQGNSA. CDR3 protein: CASSPRGLGQPQHF. The DNA for the CDR3 is TGTGCCAGCAGCCCTAGGGGCCTCGGTCAGCCCCAGCATTTT.

The chain links TRBV4-1 to TRBJ1-1; D is possibly TRBD1 (6 bases). This CDR3 is 16 amino acids long. Germline CDR1 MGHRA, CDR2 YSYEKL. V shed 2 bases and J shed 0 bases, with 13 bases lying between them. CDR3: CASSQRGGAMNTEAFF. CDR3 sequence (DNA): TGCGCCAGCAGCCAAAGGGGGGGGGCAATGAACACTGAAGCTTTCTTT.

The chain is built from TRBV15 and TRBJ1-5; weak D call: TRBD1 (5 bases). The CDR3 loop spans 18 amino acids. V was trimmed by 2 bases and J by 6 bases, leaving 23 bases between them. The germline gives CDR1 LNHNV, CDR2 YYDKDF (reference sequence). The CDR3 nucleotides are TGTGCCACCAGCAGAAAAACCGCCCTCGGGGGGGAAGGTCAGCCCCAGCATTTT. This translates into CATSRKTALGGEGQPQHF.

The V and J genes are TRBV25-1 and TRBJ2-3; TRBD2 agrees at 10 bases. The CDR3 covers 18 residues. Germline trimming cut 2 bases from V and 0 bases from J; bases unmatched to any gene: 8. Germline V CDR1 and CDR2: MGHDK, SYGVNS. The CDR3 loop reads CASSERGASGGSTDTQYF. The CDR3 nucleotides are TGTGCCAGCAGTGAAAGAGGGGCTAGCGGGGGCAGCACAGATACGCAGTATTTT.

The rearrangement links TRBV12-3 or TRBV12-4 to TRBJ2-5; possibly TRBD1 for D (5 bases). The V and J ends lost 1 base and 5 bases respectively, with 8 bases between them. The CDR3 spans 13 residues. CDR3 sequence: CASSLGRAETQYF. The DNA for the CDR3 is TGTGCCAGCAGTTTAGGCAGGGCGGAGACCCAGTACTTC.

This clone showed up just a few times. The V and J genes are TRBV3-1 (or the pseudogene TRBV3-2) and TRBJ2-3; D gene ambiguous. With 4 bases removed from V and 6 bases from J, the gap between germline ends came to 8 bases. This CDR3 is built from 12 residues. Germline values: CDR1 LGHDT, CDR2 YNNKEL (reference sequence). The CDR3 loop is CASSLVSDTQYF. In nucleotides, the CDR3 is TGTGCCAGCAGCCTCGTTTCCGATACGCAGTATTTT.

The V and J genes are TRBV5-4 and TRBJ2-5, with 7 bases that match TRBD1. The junction had 7 bases not matched to a gene; V was cut back by 6 bases and J by 2 bases. The length of the CDR3 is 14 residues. Germline V lookup: CDR1 SGHNT, CDR2 YYREEE (reference sequence). CDR3 sequence: CASKKPGQQETQYF. The CDR3 DNA reads TGTGCCAGCAAAAAGCCGGGACAGCAAGAGACCCAGTACTTC.

The V and J genes are TRBV2 and TRBJ2-7, with 11 bases identical to TRBD1. CDR1 and CDR2 (germline): SNHLY, FYNNEI. V was pared by 6 bases and J by 7 bases, with 11 bases of the junction left unmatched. The CDR3 extends over 15 amino acids. The chain's CDR3 is CASRFGQGASREQYF. In DNA, the CDR3 is TGTGCCAGCAGATTCGGACAGGGGGCTTCTCGGGAGCAGTACTTC.

The CDR3: CASSPSFITDTQYF. CDR3 bases: TGTGCCAGCAGCCCCTCGTTTATAACAGATACGCAGTATTTT. This sequence joins TRBV14 and TRBJ2-3, with D unresolved. Germline CDR1 reads SGHDN; CDR2 reads FVKESK. This CDR3 is built from 14 residues. V dropped 4 bases and J dropped 3 bases, with 11 bases sitting between them.

V gene TRBV24-1 combines with J gene TRBJ1-2, with 7 nucleotides matching TRBD1. Trimming took 4 bases from V and 3 from J; bases not matched to a gene: 4. The CDR3 covers 14 residues. Germline V lookup: CDR1 KGHDR, CDR2 SFDVKD. CDR3 amino acids: CATSDPGTDYGYTF. CDR3 nucleotides: TGTGCCACCAGTGACCCTGGGACAGACTATGGCTACACCTTC.

The chain carries TRBV11-2 and TRBJ2-6, with D unresolved. CDR3 length: 11 amino acids. CDR1 SGHAT and CDR2 FQNNGV come from the germline V gene. Trimming took off 1 base at V and 14 bases at J, with 6 bases between the two ends. CDR3 in DNA: TGTGCCAGCAGCTTAGGACTCATCCTGACTTTC. Its protein product is CASSLGLILTF.

A word on this clone: Within the sample, other DNA sequences also encode this same CDR3. The chain employs TRBV28 and TRBJ2-1, with a possible D match to TRBD2 (6 bases). Trimming shortened V by 7 bases and J by 10 bases, and 11 bases separated the two germline ends. There are 11 residues in the CDR3. Germline assignment: CDR1 MDHEN and CDR2 SYDVKM. CDR3 sequence reads: CASNLAGEQFF. CDR3 bases: TGTGCCAGCAATCTTGCGGGGGAGCAGTTCTTC. The full variable domain, rest sourced from reference TRBV28 and TRBJ2-1, is DVKVTQSSRYLVKRTGEKVFLECVQDMDHENMFWYRQDPGLGLRLIYFSYDVKMKEKGDIPEGYSVSREKKERFSLILESASTNQTSMYLCASNLAGEQFFGPGTRLTVL.